The rows below give T cell receptor beta chains drawn from one sample of a study of blood T cell repertoires in COVID-19. Profiled with immunoSEQ multiplex PCR; TCRdb holds only in-frame clones, not every one. Of around 56,000 clones in the sample, roughly 79% are singletons; the top ten hold 28%. The sequenced material came from peripheral blood. The receptor set was obtained from a woman of 80 years or more with active or convalescent COVID-19. CDR3s leave out the opening cysteine and the closing phenylalanine or tryptophan.

>TRBV7-3|TRBJ2-2
ASSSGQGPTGELF
>TRBV7-2|TRBJ1-1
ASSSNPNQVNTEAF
>TRBV24-1|TRBJ1-2
ATSTQAEPYGYT
>TRBV2|TRBJ1-2
ASSDRGANYGYT
>TRBV29-1|TRBJ2-1
SVVEGAVYNEQF
>TRBV2|TRBJ2-5
ASRSSGGARETQY
>TRBV7-6|TRBJ1-4
ASSLSRGEKLF
>TRBV6-5|TRBJ1-2
ASGDTNNYGYT
>TRBV4-1|TRBJ1-2
ASSSYRETNYGYT
>TRBV13|TRBJ1-2
ASSLGGKGASEYGYT
>TRBV11-2|TRBJ1-2
ASSLDRVGYGYT
>TRBV19|TRBJ2-7
ASSITLDRAYEQY
>TRBV7-2|TRBJ1-1
ASSLASDVGTEAF
>TRBV18|TRBJ1-2
ASSRGQKPSSNYGYT
>TRBV25-1|TRBJ1-6
ASSVTDSLNSPLH
>TRBV19|TRBJ2-3
ASSRRTSGSSTDTQY
>TRBV11-2|TRBJ1-1
ASSLSGGEAF
>TRBV4-3|TRBJ1-5
ASSQESGGNQPQH
>TRBV7-3|TRBJ2-6
ASTSGTGANVLT
>TRBV11-2|TRBJ2-3
ASSLWGLGGGTDTQY
>TRBV7-2|TRBJ1-1
ASSWGQANTEAF
>TRBV6-5|TRBJ1-2
ASSYSPGNYGYT
>TRBV6-5|TRBJ2-5
ASSILTGETQY
>TRBV18|TRBJ1-1
ASSPNSGGTEAF
>TRBV4-3|TRBJ1-1
ASSQDYGRGPVNTEAF
>TRBV5-4|TRBJ1-3
ASSNQGSGNTIY
>TRBV11-2|TRBJ1-2
ASSSGTALGYGYT
>TRBV19|TRBJ2-3
ASSMASGGRGDTQY
>TRBV15|TRBJ1-2
ATSRDRTGSGYT
>TRBV24-1|TRBJ2-1
ATSDPLAGGYDEQF
>TRBV6-1|TRBJ2-3
ASSEPSSGRPDTQY
>TRBV5-1|TRBJ1-2
ASSLDGGAYGYT
>TRBV28|TRBJ2-3
ASEQGAPTDTQY
>TRBV4-1|TRBJ1-2
ASSIPPGDHYGYT
>TRBV5-1|TRBJ2-1
ASIRTSGHNEQF
>TRBV5-1|TRBJ1-5
ASSCPRWRQAHQPQH
>TRBV6-2/TRBV6-3|TRBJ1-3
ASSYPPRSISGNTIY
>TRBV7-2|TRBJ1-2
ASSLGTGRGYT
>TRBV11-2|TRBJ1-2
ASSLSGGSRDGYT
>TRBV4-3|TRBJ1-1
ASSQVPRGLDTEAF